The 12 T cell receptor beta chains below come from one sample, sequenced in a study of shared clonotypes between healthy human individuals. Assay used: immunoSEQ multiplex PCR; TCRdb lists only in-frame clones, some missing. The sample consists of around 370,000 clones, just over 95% of them appearing once. Sequences were obtained from memory CD8+ T cells sorted from blood. Documented subset: CD45RO+ cells pooled with CCR7-negative TemRA cells. The receptor set was obtained from a young man in good health.

The chain has TRBV29-1 and TRBJ2-1; D might be TRBD1 (5 bases). CDR1 SQVTM and CDR2 ANQGSEA come from the germline V gene. CDR3 length equals 11 residues. V was cut by 3 bases and J by 8 bases, with 8 bases left in between. This CDR3 is CSVDRGDEQFF. CDR3 DNA sequence: TGCAGCGTTGATAGGGGTGATGAGCAGTTCTTC.

The chain carries TRBV27 and TRBJ1-1; no clear D. This CDR3 region has 14 residues. Germline CDR1 and CDR2: MNHEY and SMNVEV (reference sequence). V lost 2 bases, J lost 0 bases, and 7 bases lay in between. The CDR3 DNA reads TGTGCCAGCAGTTTACCTATCATGAACACTGAAGCTTTCTTT. Residues: CASSLPIMNTEAFF.

The CDR3 region is CASMWGSDDGYTF. In nucleotides, the CDR3 is TGTGCCAGCATGTGGGGCAGCGACGATGGCTACACCTTC. The V gene is TRBV28, the J gene TRBJ1-2, with D possibly matching TRBD1 (5 bases). Germline loops: CDR1 MDHEN, CDR2 SYDVKM. V was pared by 7 bases and J by 6 bases, with 15 bases between. This CDR3 comprises 13 residues.

The chain is built from TRBV28 and TRBJ1-2; the match to TRBD1 covers 11 bases. The CDR3 is 15 amino acids. V shed 6 bases, J shed 8 bases, and the junction held 11 bases outside the gene matches. Germline V gene lookup returns CDR1 MDHEN and CDR2 SYDVKM. CDR3 DNA sequence: TGTGCCAGCAGCAACCGACCGGGACAGGGGGTAGGCTACACCTTC. Translated, it gives CASSNRPGQGVGYTF.

The V gene is TRBV5-4, the J gene TRBJ2-1; 13 bases map to TRBD2. Germline V gene sequence: CDR1 SGHNT, CDR2 YYREEE (reference sequence). The CDR3 runs 17 residues. V dropped 3 bases and J dropped 0; count of bases not matched to a gene: 3. CDR3 sequence: CASSSGLAGVSYNEQFF. For the CDR3, the DNA is TGTGCCAGCAGCTCCGGACTAGCGGGAGTCTCCTACAATGAGCAGTTCTTC.

The genes are TRBV19 and TRBJ2-3, with 8 bases matching TRBD2. Germline V gene data show CDR1 as LNHDA and CDR2 as SQIVND (reference sequence). This CDR3 has 16 amino acids. J was trimmed by 1 base and V by 4 bases; bases with no gene match: 7. CDR3 amino acids: CASSTGSGKRTDTQYF. CDR3 nucleotides: TGTGCCAGTAGTACTGGTAGCGGGAAGCGCACAGATACGCAGTATTTT.

The V and J genes are TRBV4-1 and TRBJ2-5; 7 bases match TRBD1. V lost 3 bases and J lost 5; bases outside the gene matches: 0. The CDR3 consists of 12 residues. Germline V lookup: CDR1 MGHRA, CDR2 YSYEKL. CDR3 protein: CASSQTGETQYF. As DNA, the CDR3 is TGCGCCAGCAGCCAGACAGGGGAGACCCAGTACTTC.

The J gene is TRBJ1-5, the V gene TRBV7-2; D unclear. CDR1 SGHTA and CDR2 FQGNSA come from the germline V gene. Trimming took 4 bases from V and 4 from J, leaving 8 bases between them. This CDR3 spans 13 amino acids. In DNA, the CDR3 is TGTGCCAGCAGCTATTGGGCTAATCAGCCCCAGCATTTT. The encoded protein is CASSYWANQPQHF.

This clone was observed a single time. This chain links TRBV28 with TRBJ1-2; no definite D call. This CDR3 has 14 amino acids. Germline V gives CDR1 MDHEN, CDR2 SYDVKM. The V gene lost 8 bases and the J gene lost 6 bases, with 19 bases spanning the gap. In nucleotides, the CDR3 is TGTGCCAGCCTCTATGCGGGCGCGGCGGATGGCTACACCTTC. Encoded protein: CASLYAGAADGYTF.

Worth noting for this clone: A junction boundary mismatches the germline segment, possibly from a read error. This chain joins TRBV10-1 and TRBJ2-6, with D uncertain. This CDR3 region has 18 residues. Germline-derived CDR1 and CDR2 are WNHNN and SYGVQD (reference sequence). As DNA, the CDR3 is TGCGCCAGCAGTACATTACGAAGATCGCACAAGTCGGGCCACGTCCTGACCTTC. Translation gives CASSTLRRSHKSGHVLTF.

V and J are TRBV4-1 and TRBJ2-7; 10 nucleotides match TRBD2. This CDR3 is built from 15 residues. Germline CDR1 is MGHRA and CDR2 is YSYEKL. The V gene end was trimmed by 1 base and the J gene end by 5 bases; junction bases not matched to a gene: 5. The DNA for the CDR3 is TGCGCCAGCAGCCAAGTGAGCGGGAGGGCCGACGAGCAGTACTTC. As protein: CASSQVSGRADEQYF.

The V call is TRBV6-5, the J call TRBJ2-2; D is possibly TRBD2 (5 bases). Germline loops: CDR1 MNHEY, CDR2 SVGAGI. Trimming left V 2 bases short and J 1 base short, with 8 bases between. CDR3 size: 15 residues. The CDR3 DNA reads as TGTGCCAGCAGTTACGAGGGCCTGAACACCGGGGAGCTGTTTTTT. Encoded protein: CASSYEGLNTGELFF.